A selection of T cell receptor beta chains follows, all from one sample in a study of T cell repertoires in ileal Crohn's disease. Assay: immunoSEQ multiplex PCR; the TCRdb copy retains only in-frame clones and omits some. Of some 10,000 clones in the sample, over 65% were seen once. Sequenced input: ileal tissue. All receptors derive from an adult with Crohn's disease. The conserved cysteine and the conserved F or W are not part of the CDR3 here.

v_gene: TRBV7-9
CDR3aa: ASSSRSAGIYEQY

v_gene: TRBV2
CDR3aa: ASSERQVYGYT

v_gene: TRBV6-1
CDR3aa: ASSDTGAYEQY

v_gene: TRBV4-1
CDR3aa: ASSRGTGYTEAF

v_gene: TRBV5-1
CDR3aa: ASSLNGLLSTDTQY

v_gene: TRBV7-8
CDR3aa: ASSLALGGRFYGYT

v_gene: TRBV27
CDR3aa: ASSLDGLLYEQY

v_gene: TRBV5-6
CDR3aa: ASSRRQGYDGYT

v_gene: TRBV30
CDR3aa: AWSPGETQY

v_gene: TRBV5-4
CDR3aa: ASSRQGSTGELF

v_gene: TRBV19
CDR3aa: ASSILDSNEQF

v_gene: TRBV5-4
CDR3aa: ASNFPGNSYNEQF

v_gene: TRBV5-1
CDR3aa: ASSLGQDIGYT

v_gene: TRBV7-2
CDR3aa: ASSLGEWNTGELF

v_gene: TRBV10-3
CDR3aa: AISQTGPHQPQH

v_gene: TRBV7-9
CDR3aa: ASSSGTGRGYNEQF

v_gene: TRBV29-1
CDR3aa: SVGGVGGELF

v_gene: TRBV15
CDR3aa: ATSSRTGGLTDTQY

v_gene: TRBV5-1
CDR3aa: ASSLGIQGASGNTIY

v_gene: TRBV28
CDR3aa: ASSIGRPRAF

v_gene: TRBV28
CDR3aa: ASSLGRGIGY

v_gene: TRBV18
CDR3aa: ASSRTGASTDTQY

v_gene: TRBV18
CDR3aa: ASSTQEAKNTEAF

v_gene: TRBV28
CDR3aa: ASSLSQVGQPQH

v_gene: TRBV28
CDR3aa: ASSKPSGSSYEQY